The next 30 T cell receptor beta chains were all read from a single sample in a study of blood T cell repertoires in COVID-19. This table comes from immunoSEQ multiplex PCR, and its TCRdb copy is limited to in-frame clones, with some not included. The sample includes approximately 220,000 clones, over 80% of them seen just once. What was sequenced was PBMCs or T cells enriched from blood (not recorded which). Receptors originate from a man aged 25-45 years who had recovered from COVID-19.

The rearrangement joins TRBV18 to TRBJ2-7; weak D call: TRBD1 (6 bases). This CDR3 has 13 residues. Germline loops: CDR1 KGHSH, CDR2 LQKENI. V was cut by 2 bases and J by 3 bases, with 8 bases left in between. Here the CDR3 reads CASSPRTVYEQYF. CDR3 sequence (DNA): TGTGCCAGCTCACCAAGGACAGTCTACGAGCAGTACTTC.

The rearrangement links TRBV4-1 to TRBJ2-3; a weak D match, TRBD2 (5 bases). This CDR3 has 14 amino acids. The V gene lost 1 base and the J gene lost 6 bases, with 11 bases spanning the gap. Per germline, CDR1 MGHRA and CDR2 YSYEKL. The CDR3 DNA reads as TGCGCCAGCAGCCAAGGGGAGAGGGCCGATACGCAGTATTTT. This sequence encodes CASSQGERADTQYF.

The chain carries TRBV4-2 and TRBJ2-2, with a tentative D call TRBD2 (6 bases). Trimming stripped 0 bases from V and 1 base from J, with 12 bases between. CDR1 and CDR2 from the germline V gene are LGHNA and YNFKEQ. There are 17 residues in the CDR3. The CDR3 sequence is CASSQEIGGMNTGELFF. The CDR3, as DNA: TGTGCCAGCAGCCAAGAGATCGGGGGTATGAACACCGGGGAGCTGTTTTTT.

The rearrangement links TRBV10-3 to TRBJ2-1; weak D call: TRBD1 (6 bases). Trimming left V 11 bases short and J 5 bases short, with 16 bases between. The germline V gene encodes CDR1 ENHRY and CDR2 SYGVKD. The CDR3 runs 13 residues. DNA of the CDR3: TGTGCCGGGGGACAAACCACCGACAATGAGCAGTTCTTC. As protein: CAGGQTTDNEQFF.

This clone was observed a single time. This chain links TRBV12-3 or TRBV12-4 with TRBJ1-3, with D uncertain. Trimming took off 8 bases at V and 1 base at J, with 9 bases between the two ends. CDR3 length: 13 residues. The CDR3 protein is CASGRGSGNTIYF. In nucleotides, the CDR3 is TGTGCCAGCGGCCGGGGTTCTGGAAACACCATATATTTT.

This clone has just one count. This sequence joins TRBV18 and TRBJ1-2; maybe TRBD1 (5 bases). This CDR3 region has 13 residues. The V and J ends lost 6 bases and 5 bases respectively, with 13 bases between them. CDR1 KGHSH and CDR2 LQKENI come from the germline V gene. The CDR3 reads CASSGQEGYGYTF. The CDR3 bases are TGTGCCAGCTCGGGCCAGGAGGGGTATGGCTACACCTTC.

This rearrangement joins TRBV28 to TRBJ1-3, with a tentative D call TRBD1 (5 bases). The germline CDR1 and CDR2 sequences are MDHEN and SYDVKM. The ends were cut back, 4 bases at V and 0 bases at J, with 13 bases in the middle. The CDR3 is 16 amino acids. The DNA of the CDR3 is TGTGCCAGCAGTTCCGGGACTACGGGCTCTGGAAACACCATATATTTT. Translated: CASSSGTTGSGNTIYF.

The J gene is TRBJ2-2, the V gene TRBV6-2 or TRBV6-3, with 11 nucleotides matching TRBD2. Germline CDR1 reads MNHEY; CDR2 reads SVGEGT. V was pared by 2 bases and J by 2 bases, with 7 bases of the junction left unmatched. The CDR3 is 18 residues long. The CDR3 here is CASSYQTSGVSNTGELFF. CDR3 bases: TGTGCCAGCAGTTACCAGACTAGCGGGGTGAGCAACACCGGGGAGCTGTTTTTT.

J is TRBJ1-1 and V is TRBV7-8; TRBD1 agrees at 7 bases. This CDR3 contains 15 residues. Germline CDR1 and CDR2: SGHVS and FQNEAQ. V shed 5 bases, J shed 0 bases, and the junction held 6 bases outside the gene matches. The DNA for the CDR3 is TGTGCCAGCAGCCCCCGGAGGGGGCTGAACACTGAAGCTTTCTTT. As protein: CASSPRRGLNTEAFF. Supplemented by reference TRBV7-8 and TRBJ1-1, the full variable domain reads GAGVSQSPRYKVAKRGQDVALRCDPISGHVSLFWYQQALGQGPEFLTYFQNEAQLDKSGLPSDRFFAERPEGSVSTLKIQRTQQEDSAVYLCASSPRRGLNTEAFFGQGTRLTVV.

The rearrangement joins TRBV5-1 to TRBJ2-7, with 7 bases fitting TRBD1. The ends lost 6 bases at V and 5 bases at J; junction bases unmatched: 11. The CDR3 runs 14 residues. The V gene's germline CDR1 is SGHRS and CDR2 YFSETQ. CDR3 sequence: CASNRGQIADEQYF. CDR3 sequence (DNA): TGCGCCAGCAACCGGGGACAGATCGCCGACGAGCAGTACTTC.

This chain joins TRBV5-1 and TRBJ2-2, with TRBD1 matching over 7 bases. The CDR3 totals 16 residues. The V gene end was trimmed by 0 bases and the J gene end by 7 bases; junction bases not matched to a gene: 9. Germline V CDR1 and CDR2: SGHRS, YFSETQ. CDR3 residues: CASSLGQGVTNGELFF. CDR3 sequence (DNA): TGCGCCAGCAGCTTGGGACAGGGTGTAACTAACGGGGAGCTGTTTTTT.

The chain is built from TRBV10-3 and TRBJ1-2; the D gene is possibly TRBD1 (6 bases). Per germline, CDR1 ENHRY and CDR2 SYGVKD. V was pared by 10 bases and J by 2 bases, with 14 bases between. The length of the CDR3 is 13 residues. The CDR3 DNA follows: TGTGCCACCCACCCGGGGGGCAACTATGGCTACACCTTC. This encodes CATHPGGNYGYTF.

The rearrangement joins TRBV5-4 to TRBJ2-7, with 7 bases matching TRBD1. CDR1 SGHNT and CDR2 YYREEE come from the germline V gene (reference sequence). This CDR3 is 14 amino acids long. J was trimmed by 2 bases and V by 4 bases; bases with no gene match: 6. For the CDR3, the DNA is TGTGCCAGCAGCAGTAGACAGGGAGCCTACGAGCAGTACTTC. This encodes CASSSRQGAYEQYF. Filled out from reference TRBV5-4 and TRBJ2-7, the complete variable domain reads ETGVTQSPTHLIKTRGQQVTLRCSSQSGHNTVSWYQQALGQGPQFIFQYYREEENGRGNFPPRFSGLQFPNYSSELNVNALELDDSALYLCASSSRQGAYEQYFGPGTRLTVT.

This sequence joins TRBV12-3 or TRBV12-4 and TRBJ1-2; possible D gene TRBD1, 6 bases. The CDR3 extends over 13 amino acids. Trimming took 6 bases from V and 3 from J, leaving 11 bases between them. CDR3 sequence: CASRAGQYYGYTF. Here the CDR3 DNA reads TGTGCCAGCAGGGCTGGACAGTACTATGGCTACACCTTC.

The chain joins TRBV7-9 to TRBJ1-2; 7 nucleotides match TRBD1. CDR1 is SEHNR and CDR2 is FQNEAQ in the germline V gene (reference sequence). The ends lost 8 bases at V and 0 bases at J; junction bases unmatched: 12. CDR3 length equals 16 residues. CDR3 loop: CASGEMTGRANYGYTF. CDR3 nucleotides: TGTGCCAGCGGAGAGATGACAGGGAGAGCTAACTATGGCTACACCTTC.

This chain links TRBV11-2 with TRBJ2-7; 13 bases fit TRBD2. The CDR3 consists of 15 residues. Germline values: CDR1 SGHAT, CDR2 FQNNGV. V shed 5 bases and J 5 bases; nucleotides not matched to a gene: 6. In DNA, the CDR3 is TGTGCCAGCAGCCCGAAGGGACTAGCGGGGAACGAGCAGTACTTC. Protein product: CASSPKGLAGNEQYF.

CDR3 in amino acids: CATSDSGEAEQYF. The CDR3 DNA follows: TGTGCCACCAGTGATTCGGGGGAGGCCGAGCAGTACTTC. The V and J genes are TRBV24-1 and TRBJ2-7, with D possibly matching TRBD2 (6 bases). V lost 2 bases, J lost 6 bases, and 10 bases lay in between. The CDR3 runs 13 residues. Germline CDR1 and CDR2: KGHDR and SFDVKD.

CDR3: CAWGRGTYNSPLHF. The CDR3 bases are TGTGCCTGGGGAAGGGGGACGTATAATTCACCCCTCCACTTT. The chain recombines TRBV30 with TRBJ1-6, with D maybe TRBD1 (6 bases). This CDR3 comprises 14 residues. Germline CDR1 and CDR2: GTSNPN and SVGIG (reference sequence). With 5 bases removed from V and 4 bases from J, the gap between germline ends came to 12 bases.

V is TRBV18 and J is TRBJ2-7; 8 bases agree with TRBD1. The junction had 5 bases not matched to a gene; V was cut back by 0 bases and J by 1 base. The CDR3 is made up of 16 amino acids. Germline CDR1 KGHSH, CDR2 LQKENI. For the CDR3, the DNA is TGTGCCAGCTCACCACCGTGGCGACAGGGGTCCTACGAGCAGTACTTC. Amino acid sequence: CASSPPWRQGSYEQYF.

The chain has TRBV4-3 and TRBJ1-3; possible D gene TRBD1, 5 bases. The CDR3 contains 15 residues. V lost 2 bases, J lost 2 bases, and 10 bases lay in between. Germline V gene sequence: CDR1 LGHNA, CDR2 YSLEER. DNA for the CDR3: TGCGCCAGCAGCCAAACCCAGGGTACTGGAAACACCATATATTTT. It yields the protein CASSQTQGTGNTIYF.

CDR3 DNA sequence: TGTGCCAGCAGTTACTACGACAGAAACAATCAGCCCCAGCATTTT. Translated: CASSYYDRNNQPQHF. V and J are TRBV6-2 or TRBV6-3 and TRBJ1-5; tentatively, D is TRBD1 (5 bases). The CDR3 totals 15 residues. V was clipped by 1 base and J by 3 bases, with 10 bases between them. CDR1 and CDR2 from the germline V gene are MNHEY and SVGEGT.

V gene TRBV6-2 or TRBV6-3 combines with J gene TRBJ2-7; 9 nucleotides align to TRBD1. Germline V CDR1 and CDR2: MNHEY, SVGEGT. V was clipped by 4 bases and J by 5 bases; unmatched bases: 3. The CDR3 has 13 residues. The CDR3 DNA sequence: TGTGCCAGCAGTTGGGACAGGGCCGACGAGCAGTACTTC. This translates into CASSWDRADEQYF.

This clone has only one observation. CDR3 amino acids: CAITEWGGGGYTF. The CDR3 nucleotides are TGTGCCATCACAGAGTGGGGGGGTGGTGGCTACACCTTC. V is TRBV10-3 and J is TRBJ1-2, with D possibly matching TRBD1 (5 bases). There are 13 residues in the CDR3. The V end was cut by 7 bases, the J end by 7 bases, with 16 bases between. Germline V gene sequence: CDR1 ENHRY, CDR2 SYGVKD.

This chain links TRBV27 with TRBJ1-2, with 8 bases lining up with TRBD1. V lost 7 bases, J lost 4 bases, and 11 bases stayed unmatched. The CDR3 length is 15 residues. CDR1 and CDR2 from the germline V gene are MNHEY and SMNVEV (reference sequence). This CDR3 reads CASKSSDRAPYGYTF. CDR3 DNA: TGTGCCAGCAAGTCCTCGGACAGGGCCCCCTATGGCTACACCTTC.

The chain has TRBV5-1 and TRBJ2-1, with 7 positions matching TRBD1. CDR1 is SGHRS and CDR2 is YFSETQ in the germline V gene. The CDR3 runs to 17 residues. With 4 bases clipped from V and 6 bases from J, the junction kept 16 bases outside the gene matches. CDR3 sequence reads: CASSQNDRVNGINEQFF. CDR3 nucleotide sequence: TGCGCCAGCAGCCAAAACGACAGGGTGAATGGGATCAATGAGCAGTTCTTC. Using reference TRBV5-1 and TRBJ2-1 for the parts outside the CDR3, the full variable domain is KAGVTQTPRYLIKTRGQQVTLSCSPISGHRSVSWYQQTPGQGLQFLFEYFSETQRNKGNFPGRFSGRQFSNSRSEMNVSTLELGDSALYLCASSQNDRVNGINEQFFGPGTRLTVL.

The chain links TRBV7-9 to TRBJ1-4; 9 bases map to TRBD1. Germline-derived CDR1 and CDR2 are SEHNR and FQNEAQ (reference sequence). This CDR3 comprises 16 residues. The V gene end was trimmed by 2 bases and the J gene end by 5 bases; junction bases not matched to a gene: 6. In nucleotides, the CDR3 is TGTGCCAGCAGCTTACGTGGGACAGGGATCAATGAAAAACTGTTTTTT. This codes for CASSLRGTGINEKLFF.

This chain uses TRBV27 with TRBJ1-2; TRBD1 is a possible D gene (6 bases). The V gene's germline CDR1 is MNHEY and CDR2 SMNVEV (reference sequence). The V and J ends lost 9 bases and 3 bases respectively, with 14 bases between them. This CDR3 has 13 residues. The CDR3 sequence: CASKQGSHYGYTF. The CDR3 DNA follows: TGTGCCAGTAAACAGGGATCGCACTATGGCTACACCTTC.

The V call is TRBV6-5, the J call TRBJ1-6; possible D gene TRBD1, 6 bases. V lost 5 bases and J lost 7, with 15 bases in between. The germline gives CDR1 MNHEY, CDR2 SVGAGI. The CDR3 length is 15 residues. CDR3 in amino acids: CASSRWGQPNSPLHF. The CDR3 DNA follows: TGTGCCAGCAGTAGGTGGGGGCAGCCAAATTCACCCCTCCACTTT.

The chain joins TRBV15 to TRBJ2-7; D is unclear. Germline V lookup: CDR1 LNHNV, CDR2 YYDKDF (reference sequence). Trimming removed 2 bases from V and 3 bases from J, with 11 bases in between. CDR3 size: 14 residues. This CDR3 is CATSRRTDNYEQYF. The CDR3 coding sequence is TGTGCCACCAGCAGAAGAACAGATAACTACGAGCAGTACTTC.

The CDR3 loop reads CAWSRPGTGYGDTQYF. The CDR3, as DNA: TGTGCCTGGAGTCGTCCCGGGACAGGGTATGGCGATACGCAGTATTTT. The rearrangement uses TRBV30 and TRBJ2-3; 9 nucleotides agree with TRBD1. Germline trimming cut 2 bases from V and 6 bases from J; bases unmatched to any gene: 12. This CDR3 contains 16 residues. The germline gives CDR1 GTSNPN, CDR2 SVGIG (reference sequence).